This T cell receptor beta chain was identified in a study of vaccination effects on CD4 cells after COVID-19. Study-wide findings and caveats: Clones that were induced by infection or by vaccine showed marked contraction late after vaccination. Convalescent patients were scarce, and early post-infection timepoints were absent.

Of note for this clone: What it recognizes is unknown. Relative to the germline gene, one junction end is altered; a read error may explain this.

The germline CDR1 and CDR2 sequences are SGHTA and FQGNSA. The CDR3 has 11 amino acids. The protocol was immunoSEQ multiplex PCR, while the TCRdb copy is restricted to in-frame clones and leaves out a portion. The repertoire holds some 52,000 clones, with roughly 73% as singletons. Antigen-specific CD4+ T cell clonotypes were called by their expansion after viral peptide-pool culture in ViraFEST. Following a roughly 9-day culture, CD4+ T cells were purified. Having tested negative for nucleocapsid antibodies, the vaccine recipients showed no prior SARS-CoV-2 infection. Days 3 and 7 were when half the medium was replaced with IL-2 medium.

The starting material was CD4+ T cells from PBMCs cultured with HCoV-OC43 spike peptides, obtained before COVID-19 vaccination. The subset: HCoV-OC43 spike overlapping peptide pool stimulation. This TCR was recovered from a human donor who received a COVID-19 vaccine. This chain joins TRBV7-2 and TRBJ2-3; D is uncertain. The CDR3 here is CASSVAGTQYF. The CDR3 bases are TGTGCCAGCAGCGTAGCAGGTACGCAGTATTTT. Looking up the rest from reference TRBV7-2 and TRBJ2-3 gives the full variable domain: GAGVSQSPSNKVTEKGKDVELRCDPISGHTALYWYRQSLGQGLEFLIYFQGNSAPDKSGLPSDRFSAERTGGSVSTLTIQRTQQEDSAVYLCASSVAGTQYFGPGTRLTVL.